The 16 T cell receptor beta chains given below trace back to one sample, sequenced in a study of shared clonotypes between healthy human individuals. The method was immunoSEQ multiplex PCR; TCRdb's version includes in-frame clones alone and lacks a portion of them. The top ten clones hold about 42% of a sample with fewer than 100,000 clones, roughly two thirds of them seen once. Sequenced: memory CD8+ T cells sorted from blood. Subset given: CD45RO+ cells pooled with CCR7-negative TemRA cells. These receptors originate from a man aged 25 to 40 in good health.

In its sample, this clone was seen many times. V gene TRBV5-1 combines with J gene TRBJ1-1; maybe TRBD1 (5 bases). The germline V gene has CDR1 SGHRS and CDR2 YFSETQ. This CDR3 contains 15 residues. The V and J ends lost 2 bases and 1 base respectively, with 12 bases between them. The CDR3: CASSFRGRTNTEAFF. The CDR3 nucleotides are TGCGCCAGCAGCTTTAGGGGCAGGACGAACACTGAAGCTTTCTTT.

The chain uses TRBV29-1 and TRBJ1-1; the D is unclear. The V end was cut by 4 bases, the J end by 0 bases, with 24 bases between. Germline V gene sequence: CDR1 SQVTM, CDR2 ANQGSEA. The CDR3 consists of 18 residues. CDR3 protein: CSVAFLLAKGGVNTEAFF. The CDR3 region has the DNA TGCAGCGTTGCCTTCCTTCTGGCGAAGGGCGGCGTGAACACTGAAGCTTTCTTT.

The CDR3 is CASSSTPGQGLDSNQPQHF. Written as DNA, the CDR3 is TGTGCCAGCAGCTCAACCCCGGGACAGGGACTCGATAGCAATCAGCCCCAGCATTTT. The chain employs TRBV5-6 and TRBJ1-5; 9 bases line up with TRBD1. Germline trimming cut 3 bases from V and 0 bases from J; bases unmatched to any gene: 13. From germline, CDR1 is SGHDT and CDR2 YYEEEE. The CDR3 contains 19 residues.

This sequence joins TRBV5-4 and TRBJ2-2, with unresolved D. Trimming pared 0 bases from V and 5 bases from J, leaving 5 bases between. The germline V gene encodes CDR1 SGHNT and CDR2 YYREEE (reference sequence). The CDR3 has 13 amino acids. CDR3 DNA: TGTGCCAGCAGCTTGGATGGGACCGGGGAGCTGTTTTTT. Translating it yields CASSLDGTGELFF.

The CDR3 DNA reads as TGCGCCAGCAGCTTGGGGCGGACTAAGACGAACTATGAGCAGTTCTTC. Encoded protein: CASSLGRTKTNYEQFF. The chain uses TRBV5-1 and TRBJ2-1; tentatively, D is TRBD2 (6 bases). V was clipped by 0 bases and J by 8 bases, with 18 bases between them. This CDR3 is built from 16 residues. Germline CDR1 is SGHRS and CDR2 is YFSETQ.

CDR3 sequence reads: CASSQDGGTSGYYEQYF. As DNA, the CDR3 is TGCGCCAGCAGCCAAGATGGGGGGACTAGCGGGTACTACGAGCAGTACTTC. The chain joins TRBV4-3 to TRBJ2-7; TRBD2 matches 12 bases. This CDR3 has 17 amino acids. Germline-derived CDR1 and CDR2 are LGHNA and YSLEER. Losses at the gene ends were 0 bases for V and 3 bases for J; bases not matched to a gene: 6.

The rearrangement joins TRBV28 to TRBJ2-7; 7 bases agree with TRBD1. With V trimmed by 4 bases and J by 3 bases, 18 bases remained unmatched. CDR1 MDHEN and CDR2 SYDVKM come from the germline V gene. The CDR3 runs to 18 residues. This CDR3 is CASSYKTGAAGPLYEQYF. The CDR3 bases are TGTGCCAGCAGTTACAAAACAGGGGCCGCAGGCCCCCTCTACGAGCAGTACTTC.

This clone was counted ten times or more. The chain carries TRBV6-5 and TRBJ2-6; D remains ambiguous. Trimming left V 8 bases short and J 2 bases short, with 4 bases between. Per the germline V gene, CDR1 is MNHEY and CDR2 is SVGAGI. The CDR3 spans 12 residues. The CDR3, as DNA: TGTGCCAGCGGTGCTGGGGCCAACGTCCTGACTTTC. It codes for CASGAGANVLTF.

This chain links TRBV10-3 with TRBJ2-5; the match to TRBD1 covers 9 bases. CDR1 and CDR2 (germline): ENHRY, SYGVKD. CDR3 length: 15 amino acids. With V trimmed by 5 bases and J by 3 bases, 7 bases remained unmatched. The CDR3 region has the DNA TGTGCCATCAGTAAAGACAGGGGGATCGAAGAGACCCAGTACTTC. It is translated as CAISKDRGIEETQYF.

The rearrangement uses TRBV28 and TRBJ2-1; TRBD2 agrees at 7 bases. The CDR3 consists of 12 residues. Germline CDR1 is MDHEN and CDR2 is SYDVKM. V lost 4 bases, J lost 8 bases, and 2 bases stayed unmatched. The CDR3 reads CASSWTSYEQFF. The CDR3 DNA reads TGTGCCAGCAGTTGGACTAGTTATGAGCAGTTCTTC. Using reference TRBV28 and TRBJ2-1 for the parts outside the CDR3, the full variable domain is DVKVTQSSRYLVKRTGEKVFLECVQDMDHENMFWYRQDPGLGLRLIYFSYDVKMKEKGDIPEGYSVSREKKERFSLILESASTNQTSMYLCASSWTSYEQFFGPGTRLTVL.

The gene calls are TRBV6-5 and TRBJ2-5; no definite D call. This CDR3 region has 15 residues. V shed 4 bases and J shed 0 bases, with 12 bases lying between them. CDR1 and CDR2 from the germline V gene are MNHEY and SVGAGI. This CDR3 is CASSSAYDDQETQYF. CDR3 nucleotides: TGTGCCAGCAGTTCCGCCTACGATGACCAAGAGACCCAGTACTTC.

The chain couples TRBV6-6 to TRBJ2-7; D possibly corresponds to TRBD2 (6 bases). V was pared by 5 bases and J by 2 bases, with 16 bases between. Germline lookup yields CDR1 MNHNY and CDR2 SVGAGI (reference sequence). This CDR3 comprises 15 residues. The CDR3 is CASSPSAEGPYEQYF. The CDR3 bases are TGTGCCAGCAGTCCTAGCGCCGAGGGACCCTACGAGCAGTACTTC.

A few counts support this clone. The chain recombines TRBV5-5 with TRBJ2-3; D remains unclear. The CDR3 totals 13 residues. Trimming pared 6 bases from V and 0 bases from J, leaving 8 bases between. The germline CDR1 and CDR2 sequences are SGHKS and YYEKEE (reference sequence). In DNA form, the CDR3 reads TGTGCCAGCAAGGGCGGTAGCACAGATACGCAGTATTTT. Residues: CASKGGSTDTQYF.

The chain recombines TRBV28 with TRBJ1-2; D is possibly TRBD1 (5 bases). Trimming stripped 6 bases from V and 7 bases from J, with 21 bases between. CDR1 MDHEN and CDR2 SYDVKM come from the germline V gene. The CDR3 covers 15 residues. For the CDR3, the DNA is TGTGCCAGCAGACCTGGACCGGGGGGACCTGTTGGCTACACCTTC. Residues: CASRPGPGGPVGYTF.

This chain joins TRBV28 and TRBJ2-7; D gene uncertain. V gave up 8 bases and J gave up 4 bases, with 12 bases separating them. The CDR3 runs to 12 residues. Germline CDR1 reads MDHEN; CDR2 reads SYDVKM. CDR3 nucleotides: TGTGCCAGCGCCTCAAAGACTTACGAGCAGTACTTC. Translation: CASASKTYEQYF.

The V and J genes are TRBV7-2 and TRBJ2-7, with TRBD1 matching 10 bases. Germline V lookup: CDR1 SGHTA, CDR2 FQGNSA. The CDR3 contains 15 residues. The junction had 5 bases not matched to a gene; V was cut back by 1 base and J by 5 bases. The CDR3 loop reads CASSLDFGTGDEQYF. The CDR3 DNA reads as TGTGCCAGCAGCTTAGACTTCGGGACAGGGGACGAGCAGTACTTC.